These 3 T cell receptor beta chains share one sample of origin, sequenced in a study of blood T cell repertoires in COVID-19. Produced via immunoSEQ multiplex PCR; TCRdb's table is partial and in-frame only. The repertoire holds about 190,000 clones, with around four fifths as singletons. Specimen: peripheral blood. These receptors were obtained from a woman aged 70-85 years with active or convalescent COVID-19.

The chain employs TRBV19 and TRBJ1-2; 7 positions agree with TRBD1. V lost 9 bases to trimming and J lost 4 bases; unmatched junction nucleotides: 11. The CDR3 has 14 residues. Per germline, CDR1 LNHDA and CDR2 SQIVND (reference sequence). CDR3 in DNA: TGTGCCAGCGCGGGGGGGGGACAGATCTATGGCTACACCTTC. This sequence encodes CASAGGGQIYGYTF.

This chain joins TRBV18 and TRBJ1-5; 8 nucleotides line up with TRBD1. The CDR3 spans 14 residues. Germline CDR1 is KGHSH and CDR2 is LQKENI. J gave up 11 bases and V 3 bases, and 9 bases lay outside the gene matches. The CDR3 reads CASSPDRARTAQHF. In nucleotides, the CDR3 is TGTGCCAGCTCACCGGACAGGGCCCGGACGGCCCAGCATTTT.

V and J are TRBV6-1 and TRBJ2-1, with 9 bases that match TRBD1. CDR3 length: 15 amino acids. V lost 3 bases, J lost 8 bases, and 8 bases stayed unmatched. Germline CDR1 MNHNS, CDR2 SASEGT. CDR3: CASSDWGTGIDEQFF. The CDR3 DNA sequence: TGTGCCAGCAGTGATTGGGGGACAGGGATTGATGAGCAGTTCTTC.